This is a list of T cell receptor beta chains from one sample in a study of blood T cell repertoires in COVID-19. Repertoires were generated with immunoSEQ multiplex PCR, while TCRdb's copy carries only in-frame clones and drops some. The table includes about 260,000 clones, about 90% detected once. Sequences were obtained from peripheral blood. The receptors derive from a woman aged 50 to 60 with acute or convalescent COVID-19. Both conserved end residues are trimmed from each CDR3. The D gene is left open where the match is weak. Size tells how often a clone was seen (once, few, many) or the class of an expanded clone, and some rows leave it out.

J gene | D gene | clone size | V gene | CDR3 protein
TRBJ1-1 | . | . | TRBV5-8 | ASSVTVLDTEAF
TRBJ2-1 | TRBD2 | . | TRBV19 | ASSMKGLAGVEQF
TRBJ2-3 | . | . | TRBV19 | ASSPLFLLEDSTDTQY
TRBJ2-1 | TRBD2 | . | TRBV19 | ASSDRLAGEPYNEQF
TRBJ2-2 | TRBD2 | . | TRBV18 | ASSRSSGNTGELF
TRBJ1-6 | TRBD1 | once | TRBV5-1 | ANRQGPILYNSPLH
TRBJ1-1 | TRBD1 | . | TRBV29-1 | SALPDRAIEAF
TRBJ1-5 | . | . | TRBV19 | ASPQHGNQPQH
TRBJ1-2 | TRBD1 | . | TRBV6-5 | ASTPDRVNYGYT
TRBJ2-5 | . | . | TRBV27 | ASSLWQGKETQY
TRBJ1-4 | . | . | TRBV28 | ASSLSVPRGNNEKLF
TRBJ2-2 | . | . | TRBV7-8 | ASSWTHGSYANTGELF
TRBJ2-7 | TRBD2 | . | TRBV27 | ASSYLSGNKYEQY
TRBJ2-7 | . | . | TRBV12-3/TRBV12-4 | ASRISGSDEQY
TRBJ2-7 | TRBD1 | . | TRBV5-4 | ASSLGQGMGEQY
TRBJ1-3 | . | . | TRBV5-5 | ASRGAGLSGNTIY
TRBJ2-7 | TRBD2 | few | TRBV6-6 | ASSPTSETSGFSYEQY
TRBJ1-2 | TRBD1 | . | TRBV30 | AWSARDRGSDYGYT
TRBJ2-1 | . | . | TRBV27 | ASSPPIYSYNEQF
TRBJ2-7 | TRBD2 | . | TRBV24-1 | ATRGTSGSYEQY
TRBJ2-2 | TRBD2 | . | TRBV28 | ASSLGGVGTGELF
TRBJ1-4 | . | . | TRBV4-1 | ASSQGTSTGVLATNEKLF
TRBJ2-7 | TRBD2 | . | TRBV5-1 | ASMGRGTSGGSYEQY
TRBJ1-3 | . | once | TRBV29-1 | SVEFSGLSKGNTIY
TRBJ2-3 | . | . | TRBV29-1 | SGDRAGDTQY
TRBJ2-7 | TRBD1 | . | TRBV7-2 | ASRVGTANYEQY
TRBJ1-1 | TRBD1 | . | TRBV6-5 | ASSPPGTANTEAF
TRBJ2-1 | . | . | TRBV2 | ASSVFSDNEQF
TRBJ2-1 | . | . | TRBV19 | ASSLRAALGYEQF
TRBJ2-2 | . | . | TRBV29-1 | SVTRGNTGELF
TRBJ1-1 | . | . | TRBV10-3 | AISARDGGLTEAF
TRBJ2-1 | TRBD1 | . | TRBV6-5 | ASSIDRVNEQF
TRBJ1-6 | . | once | TRBV7-3 | ASSLLGGFNSPLH
TRBJ1-2 | . | . | TRBV30 | AWSGSYRLNYGYT
TRBJ1-2 | . | . | TRBV18 | ASSPRVNYGYT
TRBJ1-2 | TRBD1 | . | TRBV28 | AVQGTGSANYGYT
TRBJ1-2 | . | few | TRBV9 | ASSVGTGDYGYT
TRBJ2-7 | . | . | TRBV27 | ASSFYGKSYEQY
TRBJ2-2 | . | few | TRBV18 | ASSPVQGRANTGELF
TRBJ1-1 | . | once | TRBV7-2 | ASSRRGGVNTEAF
TRBJ2-7 | . | . | TRBV19 | ASNPTGQYSYEQY
TRBJ2-7 | TRBD2 | . | TRBV18 | ASSPQSSGAYEQY
TRBJ1-2 | . | . | TRBV7-3 | ASSETGQAGYT
TRBJ2-3 | TRBD1 | . | TRBV9 | ASSLGQGGTDTQY
TRBJ1-6 | . | few | TRBV7-9 | ASSLGESPNSPLH
TRBJ2-7 | . | few | TRBV5-1 | ASSLAWGERAYEQY
TRBJ1-2 | . | . | TRBV11-2 | ASSLAAPGIYGYT
TRBJ2-1 | . | few | TRBV27 | ASSLPSTPSYNEQF
TRBJ2-7 | TRBD1 | . | TRBV14 | ASSLGQVAVQY
TRBJ2-4 | . | . | TRBV19 | ASSIRGGRGAKNIQY
TRBJ2-7 | TRBD2 | once | TRBV9 | ASSLASGSSYEQY
TRBJ1-1 | . | . | TRBV30 | AWSVLRGLGEAF
TRBJ1-1 | TRBD1 | once | TRBV24-1 | ATSDRGQGPTEAF
TRBJ2-7 | . | . | TRBV30 | AWKLAGRAYEQY
TRBJ1-1 | . | . | TRBV10-3 | AISGAKVPNTEAF
TRBJ1-6 | . | . | TRBV11-2 | ASSLFGRRTSSYNSPLH
TRBJ2-7 | . | few | TRBV30 | ALMTGLSYEQY
TRBJ1-4 | . | . | TRBV7-9 | ASSEATNEKLF
TRBJ2-1 | TRBD2 | . | TRBV18 | ASSHPGTSYNEQF